Listed below are T cell receptor beta chains from one sample, sequenced in a study of control samples from healthy donors and cancer patients. Repertoires were generated with immunoSEQ multiplex PCR, while TCRdb's copy carries only in-frame clones and drops some. The data contain 130,000 or so clones, 80% to 95% of them singletons. The specimen was blood. Source of these receptors: a man aged 18-30 years in good health. The CDR3 runs from the conserved cysteine through the conserved F or W. A D gene is named only where the DNA matches it firmly. Clone size is not always given. Where it is, it says once, few, many or a class for expanded clones.

J	V	size	D	DNA	CDR3
TRBJ2-3	TRBV2	.	.	TGTGCCAGCAGTGGAGTCCCGGAATATACGCAGTATTTT	CASSGVPEYTQYF
TRBJ1-5	TRBV19	.	TRBD1	TGTGCCAGTAGGGACCAGGGGGCGGGTAGCAATCAGCCCCAGCATTTT	CASRDQGAGSNQPQHF
TRBJ2-2	TRBV6-6	.	.	TGTGCCAGCAGGGCGGCAGGAAGGACCGGGGAGCTGTTTTTT	CASRAAGRTGELFF
TRBJ2-7	TRBV6-5	.	.	TGTGCCGCTTGGGGCGACTCCTACGAGCAGTACTTC	CAAWGDSYEQYF
TRBJ1-1	TRBV5-1	.	TRBD1	TGCGCCAGCAGCTTGTTAGAGGGGGCCGAAGCTTTCTTT	CASSLLEGAEAFF
TRBJ1-2	TRBV9	.	TRBD1	TGTGCCAGCAGCGTAGGACAGGGACTTTACTATGGCTACACCTTC	CASSVGQGLYYGYTF
TRBJ2-3	TRBV6-5	.	.	TGTGCCAGCATGTTCGACAGCAACACAGATACGCAGTATTTT	CASMFDSNTDTQYF
TRBJ1-2	TRBV27	.	TRBD1	TGTGCCAGCAGTTTAATCGGCGTGGGCAGGGGGCTTTCCTATGGCTACACCTTC	CASSLIGVGRGLSYGYTF
TRBJ1-4	TRBV29-1	.	TRBD1	TGCAGCGTTTCCGGGACAGGGTATGAAAAACTGTTTTTT	CSVSGTGYEKLFF
TRBJ1-5	TRBV21-1	.	.	TGTGCCAGCAGCAAAGCGGAGGCGTCAGGGGATAGCAATCAGCCCCAGCATTTT	CASSKAEASGDSNQPQHF
TRBJ2-2	TRBV2	.	TRBD2	TGTGCCAGCCGCGGGGGGACGAACACCGGGGAGCTGTTTTTT	CASRGGTNTGELFF
TRBJ2-1	TRBV10-2	.	TRBD2	TGCGCCAGCAAACTAGCGGGGGGGTTCAATGAGCAGTTCTTC	CASKLAGGFNEQFF
TRBJ1-1	TRBV21-1	.	.	TGTGCCAGCAGCAAAGGCGAAGGACAGCCCCTGAACACTGAAGCTTTCTTT	CASSKGEGQPLNTEAFF
TRBJ2-7	TRBV5-6	.	.	TGTGCCAGCAGCTTTTTCGGCAGCCGTCTGGGCTTC	CASSFFGSRLGF
TRBJ2-7	TRBV7-9	.	TRBD1	TGTGCCAGCAGCTTTACACAGGGGGCCTACGAGCAGTACTTC	CASSFTQGAYEQYF
TRBJ1-6	TRBV30	.	.	TGTGCCTGGAGCCGTGCAGGAGTTTCACCCCTCCACTTT	CAWSRAGVSPLHF
TRBJ2-5	TRBV7-9	.	.	TGTGCCAGCAGCTTAACAATGGGAGAGACCCAGTACTTC	CASSLTMGETQYF
TRBJ1-3	TRBV5-4	.	TRBD1	TGTGCCAGCAGCCCTCTAGGACAGGGGCGCAGCTCTGGAAACACCATATATTTT	CASSPLGQGRSSGNTIYF
TRBJ2-7	TRBV7-6	.	.	TGTGCCAGCAGCTTTGGGGTTTTAGTTAGCGAGCAGTACTTC	CASSFGVLVSEQYF
TRBJ2-7	TRBV6-5	.	TRBD1	TGTGCCAGCGGGACAGGGCTACCGTACGAGCAGTACTTC	CASGTGLPYEQYF
TRBJ2-7	TRBV15	once	TRBD2	TGTGCCACCAGCAGAGTTCCTCGCGGGGGGCCCGTTGGCTACGAGCAGTACTTC	CATSRVPRGGPVGYEQYF
TRBJ1-5	TRBV29-1	.	.	TGCAGCGTGGCCAGGGGAAGCAATCAGCCCCAGCATTTT	CSVARGSNQPQHF
TRBJ2-5	TRBV13	.	TRBD2	TGTGCCAGCAGCCCGGCGCGGGGGGAGACCCAGTACTTC	CASSPARGETQYF
TRBJ1-2	TRBV5-4	.	TRBD1	TGTGCCAGCAGCTGGGGGGACAGCCCGTATGGCTACACCTTC	CASSWGDSPYGYTF
TRBJ1-3	TRBV4-1	.	.	TGCGCCAGCAGCCAAGAGTGGGGGGCAACTGGAAACACCATATATTTT	CASSQEWGATGNTIYF
TRBJ1-1	TRBV7-9	.	.	TGTGCCAGCAGCTCAGGGCCCCGCACTGAAGCTTTCTTT	CASSSGPRTEAFF
TRBJ1-1	TRBV7-9	.	TRBD1	TGTGCCAGCAGCCTACAGGGGGCGAACACTGAAGCTTTCTTT	CASSLQGANTEAFF
TRBJ2-7	TRBV13	.	TRBD2	TGTGCCAGCAGCCCGAGCGGGGGGGACTACGAGCAGTACTTC	CASSPSGGDYEQYF
TRBJ2-7	TRBV5-1	.	TRBD1	TGCGCCAGCAGATCCGGGACAGAGTCCTACGAGCAGTACTTC	CASRSGTESYEQYF
TRBJ2-3	TRBV6-5	.	.	TGTGCCAGCAGTTCAGATGGCACAGATACGCAGTATTTT	CASSSDGTDTQYF
TRBJ2-6	TRBV11-2	.	.	TGTGCCAGCAGGTGGGCGGGCCGGGGGCTGACGGCCAACGTCCTGACTTTC	CASRWAGRGLTANVLTF
TRBJ2-7	TRBV5-4	.	TRBD1	TGTGCCAGCAGCTCCGGGGGACAGGGGAGCTCCTACGAGCAGTACTTC	CASSSGGQGSSYEQYF
TRBJ2-3	TRBV7-2	.	.	TGTGCCAGCATTAGGGGGGGGGTTGAAGATACGCAGTATTTT	CASIRGGVEDTQYF
TRBJ1-1	TRBV5-1	.	TRBD1	TGCGCCAGCAGCCTGGGACAGACTTTAACTGAAGCTTTCTTT	CASSLGQTLTEAFF
TRBJ1-2	TRBV29-1	.	.	TGCAGCGTTGTTCGGGAGGACTATGGCTACACCTTC	CSVVREDYGYTF
TRBJ1-2	TRBV9	.	.	TGTGCCAGCAGCGTAGCCCTCACAGGGCTAGCTAACTATGGCTACACCTTC	CASSVALTGLANYGYTF
TRBJ2-7	TRBV2	once	.	TGTGCCAGCAGTAACTATTGGGCCACCGAGCAGTACTTC	CASSNYWATEQYF
TRBJ1-4	TRBV18	.	.	TGTGCCAGCTCACCATCCATCGGAACTAATGAAAAACTGTTTTTT	CASSPSIGTNEKLFF
TRBJ2-5	TRBV5-4	once	TRBD2	TGTGCCAGCAGCTTCCGGACTAGGGGAGAGACCCAGTACTTC	CASSFRTRGETQYF
TRBJ2-7	TRBV6-5	.	TRBD2	TGTGCCAGCAGGAGCGGGGGGCCTTTGTTCTACGAGCAGTACTTC	CASRSGGPLFYEQYF
TRBJ2-7	TRBV5-1	.	.	TGCGCCAGCAGTCCTGACTTCCCTATTCCCTACGAGCAGTACTTC	CASSPDFPIPYEQYF
TRBJ2-2	TRBV3-1/TRBV3-2	.	.	TGTGCCAGCAGACATGGGGGGAGGACCGGGGAGCTGTTTTTT	CASRHGGRTGELFF
TRBJ1-4	TRBV28	.	.	TGTGCCAGCATAGGGCAGAATATAAATGAAAAACTGTTTTTT	CASIGQNINEKLFF
TRBJ1-4	TRBV9	.	.	TGTGCCAGCAGCTCCACGGGGGCGGCTAATGAAAAACTGTTTTTT	CASSSTGAANEKLFF
TRBJ2-7	TRBV30	.	.	TGTGCCTGGAGGGACGGTTACGAGCAGTACTTC	CAWRDGYEQYF
TRBJ2-2	TRBV9	once	.	TGTGCCAGCAGCGATAGGGTAAGAGCGGGGAACACCGGGGAGCTGTTTTTT	CASSDRVRAGNTGELFF
TRBJ2-3	TRBV3-1/TRBV3-2	.	.	TGTGCCAGCAGCCAAGGAGATACGCAGTATTTT	CASSQGDTQYF